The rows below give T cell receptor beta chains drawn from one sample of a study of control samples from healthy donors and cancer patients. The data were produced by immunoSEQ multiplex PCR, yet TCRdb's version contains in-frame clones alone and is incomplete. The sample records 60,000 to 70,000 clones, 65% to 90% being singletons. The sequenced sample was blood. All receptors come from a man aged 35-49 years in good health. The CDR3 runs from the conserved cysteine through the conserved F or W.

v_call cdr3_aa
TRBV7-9 CASSFEHLNTEAFF
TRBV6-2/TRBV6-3 CASSYSGRYMNTEAFF
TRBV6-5 CASSYRGQGLYEQYF
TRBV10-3 CAISEFGTGGMNEQFF
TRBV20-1 CSASSGRAAYNEQFF
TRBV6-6 CASTPGQGHNEQFF
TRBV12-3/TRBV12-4 CASRTILDTQYF
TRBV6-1 CASSEGDYGYTF
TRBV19 CASREGGRSYNSPLHF
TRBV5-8 CASSWGETGIRETQYF
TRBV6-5 CASRFRAKGAGAFF
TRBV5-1 CASIAQGDTQYF
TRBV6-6 CASSRGTASNTEAFF
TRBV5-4 CASSPLGGRRTDTQYF
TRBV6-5 CASSTPRTGSYGYTF
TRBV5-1 CASSRVEGRNTEAFF
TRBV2 CASRIQGANTEAFF